This T cell receptor (beta chain) was identified in a study of patients and donors after allogeneic stem cell transplantation. This CDR3 is 12 amino acids long. The germline CDR1 and CDR2 sequences are DFQATT and SNEGSKA (reference sequence). Trimming stripped 1 base from V and 6 bases from J, with 6 bases between. One entry per CDR3 protein results from TCRdb running MiXCR on the RT-PCR reads. The repertoire holds about 110,000 distinct CDR3 sequences, with 35% as singletons. The clonotype originates from a human donor who was either an allogeneic HSCT recipient or a stem cell or donor lymphocyte infusion donor (not recorded which). It is not recorded whose cells these are; they may come from a transplant donor. Sample: blood, either unsorted or a sorted T cell fraction (not recorded which). The chain employs TRBV20-1 and TRBJ2-2; D not certain. CDR3 DNA sequence: TGCAGTGCTAGAGTGTACCCCGGGGAGCTGTTTTTT. Translated: CSARVYPGELFF.